The T cell receptor beta chain under discussion was sequenced for a study of T cell responses to AZD1222 COVID-19 vaccine (dated by TCRdb to the early 2020s). At the level of the whole study: A total of roughly 240 trial participants underwent TCR sequencing, of whom about 200 received two doses of AZD1222 and around 26 received two doses of the MenACWY control vaccine. Trial participants were enrolled into age subgroups of 18-55, 56-69 and 70-plus years, which contained approximately 150, 28 and 58 TCR-sequenced participants, respectively. The research as a whole found: The whole spike protein was spanned by vaccine-associated CD4 TCRs, and dominant responses were seen in regions 160-218 and 743-854. Conclusions about previously exposed vaccinees are limited because only five to seven AZD1222 recipients were SARS-CoV-2 seropositive at baseline. Most participants were white British and females outnumbered males, and the authors suggested that clonal diversity may have been underestimated. Nearly half of unique spike-specific TCRs reportedly recognized epitopes outside regions mutated in the B.1.351 and B.1.1.7 variants. Because no day 14 peak-response samples were available, the repertoires could be characterized only after the peak T cell response. Spike-specific TCR breadth and depth rose significantly after two AZD1222 doses compared with day 0 and with MenACWY recipients. The 56-69-year group was small, and its depth increase did not reach significance, likely because of low power.

Inclusive of the bounding cysteine and phenylalanine, the CDR3 is 13 residues long. CDR3 DNA is the only sequence kept; it has 39 bases, read in frame from the first base. CDR1 and CDR2, looked up from the germline V gene, are SGHRS and YFSETQ. At the junction V is shortened by 0 bases and J by 2 bases, with 5 bases in between. Sample time point, as interpreted from the label and publication: about 28 days (+/-7) after the second vaccine dose. AZD1222 recipients given second doses at about 4 weeks or at about 12 weeks were pooled, since spike-specific TCR depth and breadth were not found to differ between the two schedules. The vaccinee samples were drawn from two UK trials, COV001 and COV002, one of which was a single-blind randomized controlled phase 2/3 trial testing AZD1222 (ChAdOx1 nCoV-19) in healthy adults. For TCRbeta chain sequencing, PBMC samples were collected from trial participants at day 0 and at day 28 after the second dose.

The CDR3 regions of human TCRbeta chains were analyzed by immunosequencing. Concerning the study's data processing: TCRs in the repertoires were compared against a reference library of SARS-CoV-2-specific TCRs that had been generated with the MIRA antigen-specificity platform. Breadth meant the fraction of unique TCRs that were SARS-CoV-2-associated, whereas depth meant the fraction of total T cells that were SARS-CoV-2-associated. Using the MIRA data, each spike-specific TCR was assigned both to the spike region to which the TCR was reactive and to a CD4 or CD8 class. Log10-transformed breadth and depth values were compared by one-way ANOVA with Sidak's multiple comparisons tests. TCRdb mirrors the immuneACCESS table, restricted to in-frame sequences. Some clones are absent from its copies; in checked studies, under half trace to an unresolved V gene, and the reason for the others is unknown. The V and J calls and the clone size are those of that table, but D and trimming were determined from the DNA. Within this sample are approximately 120,000 clones, with 70% to 90% of them counted one time only. The top ten hold around a tenth of the sample.

Points on this clone: No cognate antigen has been identified for it. Per-base quality was not reported, and no clone a single base away is much larger than it. In the same sample, other DNA sequences code for this CDR3.

Here the sequenced sample was peripheral blood, taken 28 days after the second AZD1222 dose. This receptor was identified in an adult who received the AZD1222 COVID-19 vaccine. The rearranged segments are TRBV5-1 and TRBJ1-1; the D gene identity is not certain. This receptor carries the CDR3 CASSLGGNTEAFF. The nucleotide sequence reads TGCGCCAGCAGCTTGGGAGGAAACACTGAAGCTTTCTTT.